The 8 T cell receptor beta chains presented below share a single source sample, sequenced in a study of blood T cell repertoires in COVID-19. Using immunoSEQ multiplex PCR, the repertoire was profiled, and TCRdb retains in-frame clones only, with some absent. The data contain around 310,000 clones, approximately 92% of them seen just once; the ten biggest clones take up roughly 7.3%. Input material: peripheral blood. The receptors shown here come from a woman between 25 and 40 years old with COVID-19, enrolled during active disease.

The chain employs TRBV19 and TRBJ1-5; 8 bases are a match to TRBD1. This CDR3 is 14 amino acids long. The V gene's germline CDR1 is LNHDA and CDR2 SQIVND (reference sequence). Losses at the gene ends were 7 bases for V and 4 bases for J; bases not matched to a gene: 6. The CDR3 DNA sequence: TGTGCCAGTACCCGGGACAGGCCAAATCAGCCCCAGCATTTT. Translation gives CASTRDRPNQPQHF.

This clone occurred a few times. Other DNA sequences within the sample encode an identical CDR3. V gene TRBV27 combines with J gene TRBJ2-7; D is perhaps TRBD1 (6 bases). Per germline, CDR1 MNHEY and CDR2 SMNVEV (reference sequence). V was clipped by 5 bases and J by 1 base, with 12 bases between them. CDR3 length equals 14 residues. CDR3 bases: TGTGCCAGCAGTCCCCAGGGGTTGTCCTACGAGCAGTACTTC. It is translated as CASSPQGLSYEQYF.

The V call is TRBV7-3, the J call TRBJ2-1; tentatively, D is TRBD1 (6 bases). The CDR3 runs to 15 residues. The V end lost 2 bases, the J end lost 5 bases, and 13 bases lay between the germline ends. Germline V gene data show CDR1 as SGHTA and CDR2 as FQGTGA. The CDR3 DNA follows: TGTGCCAGCAGCTTATATCGAACAGGGAACAATGAGCAGTTCTTC. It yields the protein CASSLYRTGNNEQFF. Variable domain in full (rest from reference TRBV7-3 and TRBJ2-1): GAGVSQTPSNKVTEKGKYVELRCDPISGHTALYWYRQSLGQGPEFLIYFQGTGAADDSGLPNDRFFAVRPEGSVSTLKIQRTERGDSAVYLCASSLYRTGNNEQFFGPGTRLTVL.

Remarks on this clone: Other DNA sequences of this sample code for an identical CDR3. In DNA form, the CDR3 reads TGTGCCAGCAGCTCCGGACAGCTGAACACCGGGGAGCTGTTTTTT. This gives the protein CASSSGQLNTGELFF. V is TRBV6-5 and J is TRBJ2-2; TRBD1 is a possible D gene (6 bases). V dropped 6 bases and J dropped 1 base, with 12 bases sitting between them. CDR1 is MNHEY, CDR2 SVGAGI, per germline. The CDR3 has 15 residues.

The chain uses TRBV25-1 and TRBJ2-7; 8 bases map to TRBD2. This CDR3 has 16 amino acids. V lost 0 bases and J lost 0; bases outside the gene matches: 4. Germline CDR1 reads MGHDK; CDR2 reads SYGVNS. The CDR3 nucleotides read TGTGCCAGCAGTGAATACCCAGCGGGAGCCTCCTACGAGCAGTACTTC. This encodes CASSEYPAGASYEQYF.

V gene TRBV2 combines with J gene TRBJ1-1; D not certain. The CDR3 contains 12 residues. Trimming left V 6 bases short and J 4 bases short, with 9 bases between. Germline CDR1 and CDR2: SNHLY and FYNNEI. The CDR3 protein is CASRVRGTEAFF. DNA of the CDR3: TGTGCCAGCAGGGTACGGGGCACTGAAGCTTTCTTT.

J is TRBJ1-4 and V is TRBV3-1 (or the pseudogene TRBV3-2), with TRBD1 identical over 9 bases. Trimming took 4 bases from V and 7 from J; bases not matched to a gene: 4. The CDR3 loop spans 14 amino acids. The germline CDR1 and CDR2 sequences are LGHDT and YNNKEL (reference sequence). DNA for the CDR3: TGTGCCAGCAGCCGTCCGGGACAGGGTGAAAAACTGTTTTTT. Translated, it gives CASSRPGQGEKLFF.

As DNA, the CDR3 is TGTGCCAGCAGCGGCCTTAGCGGGGCTAGCACAGATACGCAGTATTTT. It specifies CASSGLSGASTDTQYF. V gene TRBV5-6 combines with J gene TRBJ2-3, with TRBD2 identical over 8 bases. Germline V gene data show CDR1 as SGHDT and CDR2 as YYEEEE. The J segment lost 0 bases and the V segment lost 4 bases, leaving 7 bases of the junction unmatched. This CDR3 is built from 16 residues. Based on the CDR3 plus reference TRBV5-6 and TRBJ2-3, the full variable domain is DAGVTQSPTHLIKTRGQQVTLRCSPKSGHDTVSWYQQALGQGPQFIFQYYEEEERQRGNFPDRFSGHQFPNYSSELNVNALLLGDSALYLCASSGLSGASTDTQYFGPGTRLTVL.